This passage covers 4 T cell receptor beta chains from one sample sequenced in a study of shared clonotypes between healthy human individuals (dated by TCRdb to about 2020). The library was built by means of the immunoSEQ multiplex PCR assay. In TCRdb, the immuneACCESS table is reduced to in-frame sequences with V and J assigned. These tables do not hold every clone; where another copy was compared, an unresolved V gene accounts for under half, and the others remain unexplained. Here the sample has a few million clones; 90% to 97% occur a single time. Of the sample, approximately 0.13% is held by the ten largest clones. Specimen: naive CD4+ T cells sorted from blood. Taken with the paper, the label for cell subset or site translates to: CD45RA+ positively selected. These receptors originate from a man younger than 35 in good health.

The chain recombines TRBV5-1 with TRBJ1-1, with a weak D call TRBD1 (5 bases). V lost 6 bases and J lost 1, with 10 bases in between. The CDR3 has 13 amino acids. Germline values: CDR1 SGHRS, CDR2 YFSETQ. Here the CDR3 reads CASTLGGNTEAFF. CDR3 DNA: TGCGCCAGCACCCTTGGGGGGAACACTGAAGCTTTCTTT.

The chain is built from TRBV18 and TRBJ1-4; D might be TRBD1 (5 bases). With 3 bases removed from V and 5 bases from J, the gap between germline ends came to 16 bases. The germline gives CDR1 KGHSH, CDR2 LQKENI. This CDR3 contains 16 residues. The DNA of the CDR3 is TGTGCCAGCTCACCTGACCAGACAGCTACAAATGAAAAACTGTTTTTT. Amino acid sequence: CASSPDQTATNEKLFF. The whole variable domain, remainder taken from reference TRBV18 and TRBJ1-4, is NAGVMQNPRHLVRRRGQEARLRCSPMKGHSHVYWYRQLPEEGLKFMVYLQKENIIDESGMPKERFSAEFPKEGPSILRIQQVVRGDSAAYFCASSPDQTATNEKLFFGSGTQLSVL.

The chain has TRBV7-9 and TRBJ1-5, with D hard to call. This CDR3 has 14 amino acids. The germline V gene encodes CDR1 SEHNR and CDR2 FQNEAQ (reference sequence). Trimming left V 1 base short and J 3 bases short, with 7 bases between. CDR3: CASSLGGYNQPQHF. In DNA form, the CDR3 reads TGTGCCAGCAGCTTAGGCGGTTACAATCAGCCCCAGCATTTT.

The rearrangement links TRBV2 to TRBJ2-1; D unclear. Trimming stripped 2 bases from V and 9 bases from J, with 8 bases between. Germline CDR1 SNHLY, CDR2 FYNNEI. CDR3 size: 12 residues. CDR3 sequence (DNA): TGTGCCAGCAGTGAAATAGGAGCTGAGCAGTTCTTC. It codes for CASSEIGAEQFF.